One and the same sample provided the 2 T cell receptor beta chains below, sequenced in a study of control samples from healthy donors and cancer patients. Data came from immunoSEQ multiplex PCR; TCRdb stores just in-frame clones and leaves some out. The top ten clones hold around 6.4% of a sample with 350,000 to 450,000 clones, approximately 90% of them seen once. Sequencing was performed on PBMCs. These receptor sequences come from a man aged 35 to 55 with head and neck cancer.

The chain carries TRBV9 and TRBJ2-3, with D perhaps being TRBD1 or TRBD2 (5 bases each). The CDR3 is made up of 16 amino acids. V was shortened by 0 bases and J by 0 bases, with 11 bases between the two germline ends. Germline-derived CDR1 and CDR2 are SGDLS and YYNGEE. CDR3 DNA sequence: TGTGCCAGCAGCGTAGAGCGGACACTGAGCACAGATACGCAGTATTTT. Translated: CASSVERTLSTDTQYF.

V is TRBV4-2 and J is TRBJ2-7, with D perhaps TRBD2 (5 bases). Germline CDR1 LGHNA, CDR2 YNFKEQ. Trimming stripped 3 bases from V and 2 bases from J, with 14 bases between. The CDR3 consists of 15 residues. CDR3 DNA sequence: TGTGCCAGCAGCCATAGAACGGGGTCCCCCTACGAGCAGTACTTC. This sequence encodes CASSHRTGSPYEQYF.